This T cell receptor beta chain derives from a study of T cells in Graves' hyperthyroidism and ophthalmopathy. Amplified TCR beta CDR3 regions came from RNA transcripts. A first-round RT-PCR of the TCR CDR3 used the HTBI primer set. TCRdb reprocessed the multiplex PCR reads with MiXCR, giving one entry per CDR3 protein. Here the sample spans around 600,000 distinct CDR3 sequences, about a sixth being singletons. This clonotype occurred many times. This TCR derives from a woman in her forties with Graves' ophthalmopathy. Sequencing was done on a sample of blood.

The CDR3 DNA reads TGTGCCAGCAGCCACAGGGACTCCTCCTATAATTCACCCCTCCACTTT. This translates into CASSHRDSSYNSPLHF. J is TRBJ1-6 and V is TRBV7-8; tentative D call: TRBD1 (6 bases). The CDR3 is 16 amino acids. The germline gives CDR1 SGHVS, CDR2 FQNEAQ. V lost 5 bases and J lost 0, with 11 bases in between.